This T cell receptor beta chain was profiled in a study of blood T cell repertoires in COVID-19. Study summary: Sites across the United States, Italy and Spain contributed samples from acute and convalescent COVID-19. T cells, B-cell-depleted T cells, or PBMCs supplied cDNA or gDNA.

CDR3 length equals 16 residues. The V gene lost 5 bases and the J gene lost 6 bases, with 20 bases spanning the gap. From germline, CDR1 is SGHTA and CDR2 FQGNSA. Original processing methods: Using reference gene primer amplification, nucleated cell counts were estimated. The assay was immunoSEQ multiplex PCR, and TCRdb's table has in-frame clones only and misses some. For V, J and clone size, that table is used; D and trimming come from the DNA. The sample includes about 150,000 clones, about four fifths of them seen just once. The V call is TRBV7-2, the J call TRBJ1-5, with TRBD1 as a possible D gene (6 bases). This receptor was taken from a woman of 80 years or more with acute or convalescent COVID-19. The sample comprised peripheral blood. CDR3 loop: CASSPNGGGSSQPQHF. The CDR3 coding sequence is TGTGCCAGCAGCCCAAATGGGGGCGGCTCTAGTCAGCCCCAGCATTTT.